One sample yielded the 19 T cell receptor beta chains listed below, sequenced in a study of blood T cell repertoires in COVID-19 (dated by TCRdb to the early 2020s). The library was obtained by the immunoSEQ multiplex PCR assay. TCRdb retrieved this table from immuneACCESS and kept in-frame rearrangements only. Not all clones are present; in checked studies, unresolved V genes account for under half, and no reason is known for the remainder. This sample has some 60,000 clones in its table, and around nine tenths of those were observed once. The ten biggest clones cover under 8.5% of the sample. The sequenced material came from peripheral blood. These receptors were taken from a human donor with active COVID-19. The donor label of this sample is uncertain.

The chain carries TRBV5-1 and TRBJ2-7; D uncertain. Germline V gives CDR1 SGHRS, CDR2 YFSETQ. The ends were cut back, 5 bases at V and 2 bases at J, with 5 bases in the middle. The CDR3 has 11 residues. The chain's CDR3 is CASRRAYEQYF. The DNA for the CDR3 is TGCGCCAGCAGACGGGCCTACGAGCAGTACTTC.

This clone was recorded a few times. V usage is TRBV6-2 or TRBV6-3 and J usage is TRBJ2-7; 9 nucleotides line up with TRBD1. With 0 bases clipped from V and 3 bases from J, the junction kept 6 bases outside the gene matches. Germline V gives CDR1 MNHEY, CDR2 SVGEGT. The CDR3 runs to 16 residues. The CDR3, as DNA: TGTGCCAGCAGTTACTCGATAGGGACAGGGCACTACGAGCAGTACTTC. Translation: CASSYSIGTGHYEQYF.

This rearrangement joins TRBV15 to TRBJ2-7; no clear D gene. The germline V gene encodes CDR1 LNHNV and CDR2 YYDKDF (reference sequence). Trimming pared 1 base from V and 6 bases from J, leaving 10 bases between. This CDR3 contains 13 residues. The CDR3 sequence: CATSRVARSEQYF. In nucleotides, the CDR3 is TGTGCCACCAGCAGAGTTGCACGGAGCGAGCAGTACTTC. Full variable domain (missing parts from reference TRBV15 and TRBJ2-7): DAMVIQNPRYQVTQFGKPVTLSCSQTLNHNVMYWYQQKSSQAPKLLFHYYDKDFNNEADTPDNFQSRRPNTSFCFLDIRSPGLGDTAMYLCATSRVARSEQYFGPGTRLTVT.

The CDR3 spells CSVEETGPYGYTF. DNA of the CDR3: TGCAGCGTTGAAGAAACAGGACCCTATGGCTACACCTTC. The chain recombines TRBV29-1 with TRBJ1-2, with D possibly matching TRBD1 (5 bases). CDR3 length equals 13 residues. Germline CDR1 reads SQVTM; CDR2 reads ANQGSEA. The V and J ends lost 0 bases and 4 bases respectively, with 9 bases between them.

V is TRBV7-3 and J is TRBJ1-6; D not certain. Per germline, CDR1 SGHTA and CDR2 FQGTGA. This CDR3 has 13 residues. V lost 8 bases to trimming and J lost 9 bases, with 14 bases between them. The CDR3 DNA sequence: TGTGCCAGCGCCCCCCAAGAGGGTTCACCCCTCCACTTT. It codes for CASAPQEGSPLHF.

The chain is built from TRBV27 and TRBJ1-2, with TRBD1 matching 7 bases. This CDR3 region has 17 residues. V was clipped by 5 bases and J by 0 bases; unmatched bases: 12. Germline CDR1 MNHEY, CDR2 SMNVEV (reference sequence). CDR3 amino acids: CASSPLPTGISNYGYTF. The CDR3 nucleotides read TGTGCCAGCAGTCCTCTACCGACAGGGATCTCTAACTATGGCTACACCTTC.

The gene calls are TRBV5-5 and TRBJ1-2; TRBD1 matches at 11 bases. CDR3 length equals 13 residues. The germline gives CDR1 SGHKS, CDR2 YYEKEE (reference sequence). V lost 3 bases, J lost 7 bases, and 2 bases stayed unmatched. The DNA for the CDR3 is TGTGCCAGCAGCTGGACAGGGGGCCCTGGCTACACCTTC. Residues: CASSWTGGPGYTF.

The chain combines TRBV6-5 with TRBJ2-1, with D perhaps matching TRBD2 (5 bases). Germline V lookup: CDR1 MNHEY, CDR2 SVGAGI. The CDR3 runs 15 residues. Between the trimmed V and J ends, which lost 2 bases and 8 bases, there was a span of 16 bases. CDR3 coding DNA: TGTGCCAGCAGTTACGGTCTAGCCTTAAGCTATGAGCAGTTCTTC. Its translation is CASSYGLALSYEQFF.

The V and J genes are TRBV20-1 and TRBJ2-1; D is possibly TRBD2 (6 bases). CDR3 size: 13 residues. Germline V CDR1 and CDR2: DFQATT, SNEGSKA (reference sequence). The V gene lost 3 bases and the J gene lost 7 bases, with 13 bases spanning the gap. CDR3 DNA: TGCAGTGCTAGTACGGGAGAGGGGAATGAGCAGTTCTTC. The encoded protein is CSASTGEGNEQFF.

The chain links TRBV9 to TRBJ2-7; 8 positions match TRBD2. CDR3 length equals 15 residues. V gave up 0 bases and J gave up 2 bases; unmatched junction bases: 4. Germline CDR1 is SGDLS and CDR2 is YYNGEE. The CDR3 is CASSVGVAGTYEQYF. As DNA, the CDR3 is TGTGCCAGCAGCGTAGGGGTAGCGGGAACCTACGAGCAGTACTTC.

The chain joins TRBV19 to TRBJ2-1; D might be TRBD1 (7 bases). V was pared by 4 bases and J by 7 bases, with 11 bases between. CDR1 and CDR2 (germline): LNHDA, SQIVND (reference sequence). The CDR3 totals 13 residues. This CDR3 is CASSTRDRNEQFF. For the CDR3, the DNA is TGTGCCAGTAGTACGCGGGACAGAAATGAGCAGTTCTTC.

This chain joins TRBV6-5 and TRBJ2-2, with D perhaps TRBD2 (7 bases). Trimming shortened V by 7 bases and J by 4 bases, and 16 bases separated the two germline ends. Germline lookup yields CDR1 MNHEY and CDR2 SVGAGI. This CDR3 is built from 15 residues. The CDR3 DNA follows: TGTGCCAGCATCAGGAGGGGAGGGGGCACCGGGGAGCTGTTTTTT. It yields the protein CASIRRGGGTGELFF.

A few counts support this clone. The chain's CDR3 is CASSPWDREAYEQYF. CDR3 nucleotide sequence: TGTGCCAGCAGCCCATGGGATAGGGAGGCCTACGAGCAGTACTTC. J is TRBJ2-7 and V is TRBV21-1; TRBD2 is taken as the D call from the table, unchecked against the DNA. TRBV21-1 is a pseudogene. The length of the CDR3 is 15 residues.

Only one count was recorded for this clone. Written as DNA, the CDR3 is TGTGCCAGCAGTACCCCAGGACTAGCCGGGGATGAGCAGTTCTTC. The encoded protein is CASSTPGLAGDEQFF. This chain uses TRBV27 with TRBJ2-1; 8 positions match TRBD2. This CDR3 spans 15 amino acids. V was clipped by 5 bases and J by 8 bases; unmatched bases: 11. Germline-derived CDR1 and CDR2 are MNHEY and SMNVEV (reference sequence).

The chain links TRBV18 to TRBJ2-2, with 8 bases fitting TRBD2. The V segment lost 3 bases and the J segment 6 bases; nucleotides outside the gene matches: 6. The CDR3 is 15 residues long. Germline CDR1 reads KGHSH; CDR2 reads LQKENI. For the CDR3, the DNA is TGTGCCAGCTCACCCGCGGTGCGGGGGGCCGGGGAGCTGTTTTTT. Its translation is CASSPAVRGAGELFF. Full variable domain (outside the CDR3, taken from reference TRBV18 and TRBJ2-2): NAGVMQNPRHLVRRRGQEARLRCSPMKGHSHVYWYRQLPEEGLKFMVYLQKENIIDESGMPKERFSAEFPKEGPSILRIQQVVRGDSAAYFCASSPAVRGAGELFFGEGSRLTVL.

The chain employs TRBV28 and TRBJ2-1, with 11 bases lining up with TRBD2. The CDR3 runs 15 residues. The junction had 10 bases not matched to a gene; V was cut back by 5 bases and J by 10 bases. Looked up from germline, CDR1 is MDHEN and CDR2 is SYDVKM. CDR3 in DNA: TGTGCCAGCAGTACCCTAGCGGGAGGCACGCAGGAGCAGTTCTTC. This translates into CASSTLAGGTQEQFF. The full variable domain, in which reference TRBV28 and TRBJ2-1 provide the parts outside the CDR3, is DVKVTQSSRYLVKRTGEKVFLECVQDMDHENMFWYRQDPGLGLRLIYFSYDVKMKEKGDIPEGYSVSREKKERFSLILESASTNQTSMYLCASSTLAGGTQEQFFGPGTRLTVL.

This sequence joins TRBV15 and TRBJ2-1; 14 nucleotides match TRBD2. The CDR3 length is 17 residues. The germline V gene encodes CDR1 LNHNV and CDR2 YYDKDF (reference sequence). The V gene end was trimmed by 5 bases and the J gene end by 5 bases; junction bases not matched to a gene: 8. CDR3 sequence (DNA): TGTGCCACCAGCTTTGGGACTAGCGGGAGAGGGAACAATGAGCAGTTCTTC. Translation: CATSFGTSGRGNNEQFF.

The chain has TRBV4-2 and TRBJ2-5; 12 nucleotides line up with TRBD2. The CDR3 is made up of 15 amino acids. The V segment lost 4 bases and the J segment 4 bases; nucleotides outside the gene matches: 4. Germline CDR1 and CDR2: LGHNA and YNFKEQ. The CDR3 loop reads CASSPRLAGVETQYF. The CDR3 nucleotides read TGTGCCAGCAGCCCAAGACTAGCGGGAGTAGAGACCCAGTACTTC.

This clone occurred a few times. The chain couples TRBV9 to TRBJ1-2; TRBD1 is a possible D gene (6 bases). Trimming left V 0 bases short and J 7 bases short, with 10 bases between. Germline CDR1 is SGDLS and CDR2 is YYNGEE. The CDR3 length is 13 residues. Here the CDR3 reads CASSVEQGRGYTF. CDR3 sequence (DNA): TGTGCCAGCAGCGTAGAACAGGGACGTGGCTACACCTTC.